This passage covers 29 T cell receptor delta chains from one sample sequenced in a study of γδ T cells in repeated Plasmodium falciparum infection. Vgamma9/Vdelta2+ and Vdelta2-negative gammadelta T cells were flow-sorted from PBMC for bulk sequencing. TCRdb redid the clone calls on the multiplex PCR reads with CATT. Of roughly 93,000 delta-chain clones listed, 1.4% are singletons. The sample was gamma-delta T cells from blood. The receptors stem from a pool of human donors (malaria-infected and uninfected, not separated).

This clone was seen only a few times. With a far larger clone one base away, a read error is the likely cause. Other DNA variants within this sample encode the same CDR3. The chain links TRDV2 to TRDJ3, with unresolved D. The CDR3 loop spans 18 amino acids. Germline values: CDR1 GEAIGNYY, CDR2 EKD. For the CDR3, the DNA is TGTGCCTGCGACACCGGTTGGACCAACTCCTGGGACACCCGACAGATGTTTTTC. This encodes CACDTGWTNSWDTRQMFF.

This clone occurred many times. A much larger clone is a single base away; this may be a read error. Other DNA sequences of this sample code for an identical CDR3. The rearrangement joins TRDV1 to TRDJ3, with D perhaps given as TRDD2 or TRDD3 (9 bases each). V was shortened by 5 bases and J by 4 bases, with 36 bases between the two germline ends. CDR1 is TSWWSYY and CDR2 is QGS in the germline V gene. The CDR3 has 24 residues. Here the CDR3 DNA reads TGTGCTCTTGGGCCCATCCCCTTCCTACGAACTGGGGGACTGTACTCTTGGGACACCCGACAGATGTTTTTC. It specifies CALGPIPFLRTGGLYSWDTRQMFF.

Details on this clone: With only one base between it and a far larger clone, this is likely a read error. The same CDR3 arises from other DNA sequences in this sample as well. The J gene has no call, while the V gene is TRDV3; the D call in the table, TRDD3, was not verified against the DNA. This CDR3 is 14 amino acids long. Germline CDR1 is TVYSNPD and CDR2 is GDNSRS (reference sequence). Written as DNA, the CDR3 is TGTGCCTTTAGCATTACTGGGGGATACGATAAGCTCATCTTT. Its translation is CAFSITGGYDKLIF.

In the case of this clone: A much larger clone differs by one base, so this may be a read error. V is TRDV1 and J is TRDJ1; 8 nucleotides match TRDD3. Germline matching of the DNA provided the J gene here, since TCRdb leaves it blank. Per germline, CDR1 TSWWSYY and CDR2 QGS. The CDR3 runs 24 residues. The CDR3 reads CALGAWWANPDPGILGSYTDKLIF. Written as DNA, the CDR3 is TGTGCCCTTGGGGCCTGGTGGGCCAACCCTGACCCGGGGATACTGGGGTCGTACACCGATAAACTCATCTTT.

This clone was detected only a few times. The protein in TCRdb stems from a much larger clone and differs at residue 6 from this DNA's translation, likely a read error; here the protein is translated from the DNA. As DNA, the CDR3 is TGTGCCTGTGACACCAGAATGGGAACCGATAAACTCATCTTT. It translates to CACDTRMGTDKLIF. The rearrangement links TRDV2 to TRDJ1; D is undetermined. As TCRdb names no J gene, one was assigned here on the basis of a DNA match to germline. The CDR3 has 14 amino acids. Germline-derived CDR1 and CDR2 are GEAIGNYY and EKD. V gave up 0 bases and J gave up 2 bases, with 9 bases separating them.

This clone was seen a handful of times. The mismatch at residue 19 between this DNA's translation and the TCRdb protein of a much larger clone likely reflects a read error; the protein shown is translated from the DNA. The chain uses TRDV2 and TRDJ1, with TRDD2 as a possible D gene (8 bases). The J gene is absent in TCRdb and was assigned here via DNA matching to germline. This CDR3 region has 27 residues. The germline CDR1 and CDR2 sequences are GEAIGNYY and EKD. Trimming cost V 0 bases and J 1 base, with 47 bases left between them. The DNA for the CDR3 is TGTGCCTGTGACACCAAACTTCCTACAAGTACTGGGGAACTTCCCCCCTCCTGCGGTAAAGCCACCGATAAACTCATCTTT. The encoded protein is CACDTKLPTSTGELPPSCGKATDKLIF.

As to this clone: This likely traces to a read error, being one base from a far larger clone. Other nucleotide sequences in the sample specify the same CDR3. Written as DNA, the CDR3 is TGTGCCTGTGACACCGGGGGCACTGGGGGACGAAGCTCCTGGGACACCCGACAGATGTTTTTC. This translates into CACDTGGTGGRSSWDTRQMFF. This rearrangement joins TRDV2 to TRDJ3; 9 bases are a match to TRDD3. The J gene, left out of TCRdb, was set here by checking the DNA against germline. V was clipped by 0 bases and J by 0 bases; unmatched bases: 11. Germline CDR1 GEAIGNYY, CDR2 EKD. The CDR3 runs to 21 residues.

On this clone itself: This likely traces to a read error, being one base from a far larger clone. Distinct nucleotide sequences in the sample also encode this CDR3. The CDR3 nucleotides are TGTGCCTGCGACACCGGAATGGGAACCGATAAACTCATCTTT. Encoded protein: CACDTGMGTDKLIF. The gene calls are TRDV2 and TRDJ1; D is ambiguous. Since TCRdb gives no J gene, matching the DNA to germline was used here to assign it. This CDR3 region has 14 residues. Germline lookup yields CDR1 GEAIGNYY and CDR2 EKD.

The sample holds a few counts of this clone. TCRdb's entry gives the protein of a much larger clone, which mismatches this DNA's translation at residue 6, likely from a read error; the protein reported here is translated from the DNA. The rearrangement uses TRDV2 and TRDJ2; D is ambiguous. The J gene, not given by TCRdb, was assigned here from a germline match of the nucleotide sequence. The CDR3 is 12 amino acids. V shed 3 bases and J shed 4 bases, with 5 bases lying between them. CDR1 is GEAIGNYY, CDR2 EKD, per germline. The CDR3 loop is CACDWETAQLFF. The CDR3, as DNA: TGTGCCTGTGACTGGGAGACAGCACAACTCTTCTTT.

With regard to this clone: The protein held in TCRdb is that of a much larger clone and does not match this DNA's translation at residue 9, likely because of a read error; the protein shown is translated from the DNA. This sequence joins TRDV1 and TRDJ1; D is perhaps TRDD3 (5 bases). TCRdb is silent on the J gene; assignment here came from matching the DNA to germline. V was clipped by 3 bases and J by 4 bases, with 12 bases between them. The CDR3 runs 14 residues. The V gene's germline CDR1 is TSWWSYY and CDR2 QGS. The CDR3 protein is CALGEDRGNDKLIF. In nucleotides, the CDR3 is TGTGCTCTTGGGGAGGATAGAGGGAACGATAAACTCATCTTT.

In the case of this clone: This probably arose from a read error, given a far larger clone one base away. The genes are TRDV1 and TRDJ1, with TRDD3 matching 13 bases. No J segment appears in TCRdb, so it was assigned here by matching the sequence to germline. The CDR3 runs 24 residues. Germline-derived CDR1 and CDR2 are TSWWSYY and QGS. As DNA, the CDR3 is TGTGCCCTTGGGGTCCAGCCCCCCTTCCTACGTCAGTACTGGGGGATACGCTACACCGATAAACTCATCTTT. Translated: CALGVQPPFLRQYWGIRYTDKLIF.

This clone has just a few counts. A far larger clone is off by one base, so a read error is likely. Other DNA sequences of this sample code for an identical CDR3. V is TRDV1 and J is TRDJ1; D may be TRDD2 (5 bases). Since TCRdb gives no J gene, matching the DNA to germline was used here to assign it. Germline V gene sequence: CDR1 TSWWSYY, CDR2 QGS. Trimming left V 5 bases short and J 0 bases short, with 22 bases between. The length of the CDR3 is 18 residues. The CDR3 bases are TGTGCTCTTGGGATCGGACCTACACGCCTACCTTACACCGATAAACTCATCTTT. This translates into CALGIGPTRLPYTDKLIF.

This clone turned up a few times. For this DNA, TCRdb reports the protein of a much larger clone, which diverges at residue 4, most likely from a read error; the protein presented here is translated directly from the DNA. The J gene is TRDJ1, the V gene TRDV2; perhaps TRDD3 as D (6 bases). Germline loops: CDR1 GEAIGNYY, CDR2 EKD. This CDR3 has 16 amino acids. CDR3 amino acids: CACVTVGASNTDKLIF. CDR3 nucleotides: TGTGCCTGTGTCACCGTGGGGGCTTCTAACACCGATAAACTCATCTTT.

For this clone: The amino acid sequence in TCRdb belongs to a much larger clone and departs from this DNA's translation at residue 7, likely a sequencing read error; the sequence shown is translated from the DNA. The chain couples TRDV1 to TRDJ1; D is unclear. The CDR3 length is 15 residues. The germline V gene has CDR1 TSWWSYY and CDR2 QGS. V lost 0 bases, J lost 4 bases, and 12 bases lay in between. The CDR3 loop is CALGELAGLYDKLIF. Here the CDR3 DNA reads TGTGCTCTTGGGGAACTGGCCGGACTTTACGATAAACTCATCTTT.

This clone was found many times. The same CDR3 arises from other DNA sequences in this sample as well. This CDR3 reads CALGEVAIATGVGAAQLFF. The CDR3 bases are TGTGCTCTTGGGGAAGTGGCTATCGCGACTGGCGTTGGGGCAGCACAACTCTTCTTT. The V gene is TRDV1, the J gene TRDJ2; possible D gene TRDD3, 5 bases. This CDR3 is 19 amino acids long. CDR1 and CDR2 from the germline V gene are TSWWSYY and QGS. With 2 bases removed from V and 6 bases from J, the gap between germline ends came to 25 bases.

This clone was detected a few times. This DNA's translation and the protein TCRdb lists, from a much larger clone, do not match at residue 3, likely due to a read error; the protein shown is translated from the DNA. The chain employs TRDV1 and TRDJ1, with TRDD3 matching over 10 bases. Germline CDR1 reads TSWWSYY; CDR2 reads QGS. This CDR3 contains 21 residues. The CDR3 is CAPGECHLDRGGYGYTDKLIF. CDR3 nucleotide sequence: TGTGCTCCTGGGGAATGCCACCTAGACCGCGGGGGATACGGGTACACCGATAAACTCATCTTT.

Concerning this clone: A read error likely explains why the TCRdb protein, taken from a much larger clone, differs from this DNA's translation at residue 14; the protein shown is translated from the DNA. This chain uses TRDV3 with TRDJ1; 9 bases are shared with TRDD3. With V trimmed by 2 bases and J by 3 bases, 28 bases remained unmatched. The V gene's germline CDR1 is TVYSNPD and CDR2 GDNSRS (reference sequence). The CDR3 contains 21 residues. Here the CDR3 reads CAFEPTWGIKATSQASDKLIF. CDR3 coding DNA: TGTGCCTTTGAGCCGACCTGGGGGATTAAGGCCACTTCGCAGGCTTCCGATAAACTCATCTTT.

This clone was recorded at least ten times. CDR3: CALGKTLGGFGRGIRRYTDKLIF. As DNA, the CDR3 is TGTGCTCTTGGGAAGACCCTTGGTGGGTTTGGAAGGGGGATACGGAGGTACACCGATAAACTCATCTTT. This rearrangement joins TRDV1 to TRDJ1; 10 nucleotides line up with TRDD3. CDR1 is TSWWSYY, CDR2 QGS, per germline. The CDR3 has 23 residues. Trimming cost V 5 bases and J 0 bases; bases outside gene matches: 27.

This clone was seen at least ten times. A far larger clone is off by one base, so a read error is likely. This specimen includes other DNA sequences encoding the same CDR3. This chain connects TRDV3 to TRDJ1, with a tentative D call TRDD3 (5 bases). This CDR3 is built from 15 residues. The V gene's germline CDR1 is TVYSNPD and CDR2 GDNSRS (reference sequence). This CDR3 is CAFYTDWNGTDKLIF. For the CDR3, the DNA is TGTGCCTTTTACACGGACTGGAATGGCACCGACAAACTCATCTTT.

Remarks on this clone: For this DNA, TCRdb reports the protein of a much larger clone, which diverges at residue 19, most likely from a read error; the protein presented here is translated directly from the DNA. Written as DNA, the CDR3 is TGTGCTCTTGGGCCCAGGCGGCCTCGACTCCGGCGACTGGGAGGTGCCGATAAACACATCTTT. It codes for CALGPRRPRLRRLGGADKHIF. For the V gene the call is TRDV1; the J gene has no call; the table's D call TRDD3 went unverified against the DNA. Germline loops: CDR1 TSWWSYY, CDR2 QGS. The CDR3 runs 21 residues.

This clone came up many times. The sample has other DNA sequences that encode this CDR3 too. This chain uses TRDV1 with TRDJ1; the match to TRDD3 covers 11 bases. The junction had 27 bases not matched to a gene; V was cut back by 0 bases and J by 0 bases. The CDR3 loop spans 25 amino acids. Germline V gene lookup returns CDR1 TSWWSYY and CDR2 QGS. CDR3 amino acids: CALGELPLKSGGYYPGGKYTDKLIF. The CDR3, as DNA: TGTGCTCTTGGGGAACTACCCCTAAAGTCTGGGGGATACTACCCTGGGGGAAAGTACACCGATAAACTCATCTTT.

This clone showed up just a few times. TCRdb pairs this DNA with a much larger clone's protein that differs at residue 10, likely a read error; the protein shown was translated from the DNA. The V call is TRDV2, the J call TRDJ1, with D possibly matching TRDD3 (5 bases). The J gene, absent from TCRdb, was called here by matching the DNA to germline. The CDR3 has 14 residues. Germline V gene sequence: CDR1 GEAIGNYY, CDR2 EKD. CDR3 DNA: TGTGCCTGTGATTCGGTGGGGAGCACCAATAAACTCATCTTT. Protein product: CACDSVGSTNKLIF.

In regard to this clone: TCRdb assigns this DNA the protein of a much larger clone, which departs from its translation at residue 15; this likely reflects a read error, and the protein shown comes from translating the DNA. The chain has TRDV1 and TRDJ1; 7 positions agree with TRDD3. V lost 1 base, J lost 3 bases, and 20 bases stayed unmatched. Per the germline V gene, CDR1 is TSWWSYY and CDR2 is QGS. This CDR3 comprises 20 residues. The CDR3 reads CALGEPLYDLGDLYADKLIF. CDR3 sequence (DNA): TGTGCTCTTGGGGAACCCTTATACGATTTGGGGGACCTTTACGCCGATAAACTCATCTTT.

The table lists this clone with a few counts. TCRdb lists the protein of a much larger clone for this DNA, which differs at residues 11 and 16, so this is likely a read error; the protein given here is translated from the DNA itself. The chain couples TRAV38-2/DV8 to TRDJ1; 8 bases are shared with TRDD2. CDR1 and CDR2 from the germline V gene are TSESDYY and QEAYKQQN. This CDR3 has 21 amino acids. With V trimmed by 1 base and J by 3 bases, 23 bases remained unmatched. The CDR3 region is CAYRSHFLHREYSFYADKLIF. The CDR3 DNA sequence: TGTGCTTATAGGAGCCACTTCCTACATCGGGAATACTCCTTTTACGCCGATAAACTCATCTTT.

This clone was detected only a few times. A read error is likely here: a far larger clone is one base away. Additional DNA sequences in this sample encode the identical CDR3. J is TRDJ1 and V is TRDV2; 12 positions agree with TRDD3. The J gene, absent from TCRdb, was called here by matching the DNA to germline. This CDR3 comprises 24 residues. Looked up from germline, CDR1 is GEAIGNYY and CDR2 is EKD. V lost 3 bases, J lost 0 bases, and 28 bases stayed unmatched. The CDR3 protein is CACDPLTSVLGDTSLSTYTDKLIF. The CDR3 DNA is TGTGCCTGTGACCCTCTTACTTCAGTACTGGGGGATACTTCTCTTTCTACGTACACCGATAAACTCATCTTT.

This clone was seen more than once but under ten times. A far bigger clonotype differs at one base, so this is likely a read error. The identical CDR3 is also encoded by other nucleotide sequences in the sample. The V gene is listed as TRDV2; no J gene was called; the table's D call TRDD3 went unverified against the DNA. The CDR3 has 15 residues. Germline assignment: CDR1 GEAIGNYY and CDR2 EKD. The CDR3 nucleotides read TGTGCCTGTGACCCCCTGGGGAGCGGACGCGATAAACTCATTTTT. Residues: CACDPLGSGRDKLIF.

The table lists this clone with many counts. TCRdb shows a much larger clone's protein in place of this DNA's translation, and the two differ at residue 7, likely through a read error; the protein shown is translated from the DNA. At the DNA level, this CDR3 is encoded by other sequences in the same sample as well. This sequence joins TRDV1 and TRDJ1; weak D call: TRDD2 (5 bases). The J gene was not available in TCRdb and was assigned here by matching the DNA to germline segments. The CDR3 runs 22 residues. Germline V gene data show CDR1 as TSWWSYY and CDR2 as QGS. With 4 bases removed from V and 0 bases from J, the gap between germline ends came to 33 bases. The CDR3 region is CALGGPPSPVLWRFLYTDKLIF. CDR3 sequence (DNA): TGTGCTCTTGGGGGTCCTCCCTCCCCAGTTCTTTGGCGTTTCCTGTACACCGATAAACTCATCTTT.

This clone was observed a few times. A far larger clone differs by one base, so this is likely a read error. This sample includes further DNA sequences coding for the same CDR3. The chain is built from TRDV1 and TRDJ1, with D maybe TRDD3 (5 bases). TCRdb supplies no J gene; here it was assigned by aligning the nucleotide sequence to germline. The CDR3 is 15 amino acids. Germline lookup yields CDR1 TSWWSYY and CDR2 QGS. The CDR3 coding sequence is TGTGCCCTTGGGGAAGTTTACGTCCTGCCCCACAAACTCATCTTT. It specifies CALGEVYVLPHKLIF.

This clone has more than one count but fewer than ten. The mismatch at residue 4 between this DNA's translation and the TCRdb protein of a much larger clone likely reflects a read error; the protein shown is translated from the DNA. The gene calls are TRDV1 and TRDJ1; D gene ambiguous. CDR3 length: 15 amino acids. V was trimmed by 8 bases and J by 9 bases, leaving 25 bases between them. Germline loops: CDR1 TSWWSYY, CDR2 QGS. The CDR3 is CALSTSKGTDHELIF. The CDR3 DNA sequence: TGTGCTCTTAGTACAAGTAAAGGTACTGATCATGAACTCATCTTT.